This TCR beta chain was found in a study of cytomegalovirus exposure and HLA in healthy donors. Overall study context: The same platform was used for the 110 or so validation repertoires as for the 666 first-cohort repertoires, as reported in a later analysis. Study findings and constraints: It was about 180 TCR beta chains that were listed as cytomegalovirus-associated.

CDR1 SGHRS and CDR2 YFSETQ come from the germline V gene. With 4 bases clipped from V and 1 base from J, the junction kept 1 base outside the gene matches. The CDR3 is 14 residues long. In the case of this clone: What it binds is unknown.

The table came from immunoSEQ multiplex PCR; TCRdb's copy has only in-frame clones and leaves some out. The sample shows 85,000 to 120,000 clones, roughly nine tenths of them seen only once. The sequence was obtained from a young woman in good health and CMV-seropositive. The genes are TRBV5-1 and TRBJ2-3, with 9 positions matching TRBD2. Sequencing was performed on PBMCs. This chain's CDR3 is CASSPSGGTDTQYF. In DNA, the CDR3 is TGCGCCAGCAGCCCTAGCGGGGGCACAGATACGCAGTATTTT.